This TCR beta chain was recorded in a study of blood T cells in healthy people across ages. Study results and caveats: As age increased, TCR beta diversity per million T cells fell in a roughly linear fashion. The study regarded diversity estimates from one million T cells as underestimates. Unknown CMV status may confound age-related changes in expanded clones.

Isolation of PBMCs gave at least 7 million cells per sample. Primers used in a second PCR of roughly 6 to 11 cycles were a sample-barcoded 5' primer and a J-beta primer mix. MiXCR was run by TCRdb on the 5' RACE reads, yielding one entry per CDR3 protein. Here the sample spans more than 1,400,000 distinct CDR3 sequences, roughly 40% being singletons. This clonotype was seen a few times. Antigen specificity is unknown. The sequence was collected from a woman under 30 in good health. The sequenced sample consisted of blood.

The CDR3 DNA is TGTGCCAGCAGCAGAAGGGGACGGATTGATGGCTACACCTTC. Translation: CASSRRGRIDGYTF. The V and J genes are TRBV6-2 or TRBV6-3 and TRBJ1-2; D perhaps matches TRBD1 (5 bases). From germline, CDR1 is MNHEY and CDR2 SVGEGT. The ends were cut back, 6 bases at V and 6 bases at J, with 17 bases in the middle. This CDR3 contains 14 residues.